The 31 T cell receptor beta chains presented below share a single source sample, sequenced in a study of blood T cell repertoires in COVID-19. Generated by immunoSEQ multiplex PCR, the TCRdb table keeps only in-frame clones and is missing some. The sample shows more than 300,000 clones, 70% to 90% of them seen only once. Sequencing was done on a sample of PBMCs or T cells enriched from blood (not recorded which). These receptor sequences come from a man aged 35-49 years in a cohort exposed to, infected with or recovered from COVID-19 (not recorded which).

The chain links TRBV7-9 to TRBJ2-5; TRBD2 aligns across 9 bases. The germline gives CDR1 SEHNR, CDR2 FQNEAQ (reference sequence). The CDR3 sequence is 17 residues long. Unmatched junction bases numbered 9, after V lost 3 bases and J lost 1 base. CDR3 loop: CASSFGLALNAQETQYF. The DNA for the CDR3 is TGTGCCAGCAGCTTCGGACTAGCGCTTAACGCCCAAGAGACCCAGTACTTC.

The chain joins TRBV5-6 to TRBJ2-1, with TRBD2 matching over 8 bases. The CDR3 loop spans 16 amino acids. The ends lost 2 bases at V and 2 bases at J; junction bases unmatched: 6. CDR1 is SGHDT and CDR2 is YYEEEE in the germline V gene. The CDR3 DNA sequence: TGTGCCAGCAGCTTTCTCGCACTAGCGGCCTACAATGAGCAGTTCTTC. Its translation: CASSFLALAAYNEQFF.

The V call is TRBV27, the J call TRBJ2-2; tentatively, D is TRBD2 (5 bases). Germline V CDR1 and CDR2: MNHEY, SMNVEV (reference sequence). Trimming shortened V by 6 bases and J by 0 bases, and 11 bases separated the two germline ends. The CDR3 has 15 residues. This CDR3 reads CASSVLGTNTGELFF. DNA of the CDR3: TGTGCCAGCAGCGTTCTCGGGACGAACACCGGGGAGCTGTTTTTT.

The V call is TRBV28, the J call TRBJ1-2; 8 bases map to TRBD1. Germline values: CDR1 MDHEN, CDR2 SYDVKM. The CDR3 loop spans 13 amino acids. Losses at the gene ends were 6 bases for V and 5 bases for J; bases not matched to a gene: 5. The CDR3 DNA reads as TGTGCCAGCAGGACAGGGGAATCGTATGGCTACACCTTC. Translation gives CASRTGESYGYTF.

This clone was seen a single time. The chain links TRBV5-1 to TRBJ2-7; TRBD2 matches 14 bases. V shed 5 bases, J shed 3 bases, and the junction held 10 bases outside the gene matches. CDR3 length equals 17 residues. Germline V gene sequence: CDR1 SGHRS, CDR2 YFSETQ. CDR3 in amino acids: CASRSPGLAGVGYEQYF. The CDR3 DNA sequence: TGCGCCAGCAGGTCGCCGGGACTAGCGGGAGTCGGCTACGAGCAGTACTTC.

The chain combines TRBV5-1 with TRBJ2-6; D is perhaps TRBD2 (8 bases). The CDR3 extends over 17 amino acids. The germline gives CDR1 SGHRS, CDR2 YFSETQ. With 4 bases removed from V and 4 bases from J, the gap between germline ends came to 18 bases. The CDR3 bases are TGCGCCAGCAGCCCTCGGGAGGGGGCGCCCGGGGCCAACGTCCTGACTTTC. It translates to CASSPREGAPGANVLTF.

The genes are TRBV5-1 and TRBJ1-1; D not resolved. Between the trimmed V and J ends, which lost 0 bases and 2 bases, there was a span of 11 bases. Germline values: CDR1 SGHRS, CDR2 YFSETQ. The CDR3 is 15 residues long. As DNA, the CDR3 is TGCGCCAGCAGCTTGGCCGTAGACACAAACACTGAAGCTTTCTTT. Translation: CASSLAVDTNTEAFF.

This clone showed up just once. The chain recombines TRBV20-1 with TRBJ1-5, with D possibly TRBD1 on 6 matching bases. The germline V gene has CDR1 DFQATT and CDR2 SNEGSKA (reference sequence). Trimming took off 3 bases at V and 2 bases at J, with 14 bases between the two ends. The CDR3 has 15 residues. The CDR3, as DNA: TGCAGTGCTAGTCACAGGGCGGGAGGCAATCAGCCCCAGCATTTT. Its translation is CSASHRAGGNQPQHF.

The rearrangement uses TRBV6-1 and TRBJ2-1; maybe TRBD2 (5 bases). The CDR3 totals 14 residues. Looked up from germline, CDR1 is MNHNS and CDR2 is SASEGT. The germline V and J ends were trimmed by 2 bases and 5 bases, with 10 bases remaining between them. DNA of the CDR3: TGTGCCAGCAGTGAAACTAGGAAGAACAATGAGCAGTTCTTC. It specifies CASSETRKNNEQFF.

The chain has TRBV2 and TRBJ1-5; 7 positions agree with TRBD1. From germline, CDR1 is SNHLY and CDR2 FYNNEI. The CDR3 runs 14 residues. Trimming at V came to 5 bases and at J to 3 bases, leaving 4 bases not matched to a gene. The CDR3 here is CASSYGTVNQPQHF. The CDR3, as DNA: TGTGCCAGCAGTTACGGGACAGTCAATCAGCCCCAGCATTTT.

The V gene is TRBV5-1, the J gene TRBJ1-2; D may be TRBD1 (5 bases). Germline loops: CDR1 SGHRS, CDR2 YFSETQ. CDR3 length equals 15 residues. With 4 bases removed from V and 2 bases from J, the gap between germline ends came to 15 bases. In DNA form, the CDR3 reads TGCGCCAGCAGCCCTGATGGGGCTGTGAACTATGGCTACACCTTC. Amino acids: CASSPDGAVNYGYTF.

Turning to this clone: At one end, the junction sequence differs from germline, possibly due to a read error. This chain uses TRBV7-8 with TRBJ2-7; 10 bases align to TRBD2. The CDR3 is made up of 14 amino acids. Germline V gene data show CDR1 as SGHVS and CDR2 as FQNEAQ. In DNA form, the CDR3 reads TGTGCCAGCAGCCTAGCGGGGGCCCTCTACGAGCAGTACTTC. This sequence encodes CASSLAGALYEQYF.

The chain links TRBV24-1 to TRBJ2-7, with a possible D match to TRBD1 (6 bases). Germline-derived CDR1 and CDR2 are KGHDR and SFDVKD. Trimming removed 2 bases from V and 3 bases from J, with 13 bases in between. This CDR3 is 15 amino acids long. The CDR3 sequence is CATSDSRTANYEQYF. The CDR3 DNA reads TGTGCCACCAGTGATTCCCGGACAGCAAACTACGAGCAGTACTTC.

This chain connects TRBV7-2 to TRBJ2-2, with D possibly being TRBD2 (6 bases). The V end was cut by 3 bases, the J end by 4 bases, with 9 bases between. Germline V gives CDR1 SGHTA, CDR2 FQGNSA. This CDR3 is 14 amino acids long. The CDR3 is CASSLGLITGELFF. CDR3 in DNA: TGTGCCAGCAGCTTGGGACTTATCACCGGGGAGCTGTTTTTT.

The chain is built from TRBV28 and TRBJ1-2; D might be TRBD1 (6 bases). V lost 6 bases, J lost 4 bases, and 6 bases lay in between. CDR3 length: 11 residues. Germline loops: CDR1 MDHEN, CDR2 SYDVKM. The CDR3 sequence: CASRQGYGYTF. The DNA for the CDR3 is TGTGCCAGCAGACAGGGCTATGGCTACACCTTC.

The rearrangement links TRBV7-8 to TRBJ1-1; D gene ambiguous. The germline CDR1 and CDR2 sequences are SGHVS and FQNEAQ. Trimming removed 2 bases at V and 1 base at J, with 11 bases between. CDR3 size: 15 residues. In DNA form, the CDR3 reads TGTGCCAGCAGCTTAATTGGAGGGAAGAACACTGAAGCTTTCTTT. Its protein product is CASSLIGGKNTEAFF.

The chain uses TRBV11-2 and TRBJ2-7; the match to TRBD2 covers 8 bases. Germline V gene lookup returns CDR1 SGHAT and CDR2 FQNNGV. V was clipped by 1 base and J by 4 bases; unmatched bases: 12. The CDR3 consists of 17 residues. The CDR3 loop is CASSLGSSGRERYEQYF. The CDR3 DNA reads TGTGCCAGCAGCTTAGGATCTTCCGGGAGGGAGAGATACGAGCAGTACTTC. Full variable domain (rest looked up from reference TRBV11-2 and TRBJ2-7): EAGVAQSPRYKIIEKRQSVAFWCNPISGHATLYWYQQILGQGPKLLIQFQNNGVVDDSQLPKDRFSAERLKGVDSTLKIQPAKLEDSAVYLCASSLGSSGRERYEQYFGPGTRLTVT.

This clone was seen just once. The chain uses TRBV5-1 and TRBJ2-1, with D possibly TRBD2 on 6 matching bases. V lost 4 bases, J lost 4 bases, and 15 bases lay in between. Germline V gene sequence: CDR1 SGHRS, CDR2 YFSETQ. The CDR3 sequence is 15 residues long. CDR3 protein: CASSPGADYYNEQFF. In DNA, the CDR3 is TGCGCCAGCAGCCCTGGAGCGGACTATTACAATGAGCAGTTCTTC.

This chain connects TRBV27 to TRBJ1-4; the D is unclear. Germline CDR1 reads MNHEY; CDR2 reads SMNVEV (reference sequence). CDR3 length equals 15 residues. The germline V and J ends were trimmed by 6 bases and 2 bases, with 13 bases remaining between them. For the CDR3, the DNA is TGTGCCAGCAGGGAATGGGAGGATACTAATGAAAAACTGTTTTTT. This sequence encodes CASREWEDTNEKLFF.

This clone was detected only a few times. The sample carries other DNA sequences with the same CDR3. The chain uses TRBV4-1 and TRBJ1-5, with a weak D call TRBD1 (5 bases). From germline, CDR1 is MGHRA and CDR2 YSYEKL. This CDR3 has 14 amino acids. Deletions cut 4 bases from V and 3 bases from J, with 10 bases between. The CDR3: CASSRPDTNQPQHF. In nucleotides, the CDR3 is TGCGCCAGCAGCCGCCCGGACACCAATCAGCCCCAGCATTTT.

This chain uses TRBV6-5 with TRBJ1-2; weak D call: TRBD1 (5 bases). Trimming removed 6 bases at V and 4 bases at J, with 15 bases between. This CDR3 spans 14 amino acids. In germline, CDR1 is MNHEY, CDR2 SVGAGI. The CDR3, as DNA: TGTGCCAGCAGGGGGGAGGGAACCGTCTATGGCTACACCTTC. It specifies CASRGEGTVYGYTF.

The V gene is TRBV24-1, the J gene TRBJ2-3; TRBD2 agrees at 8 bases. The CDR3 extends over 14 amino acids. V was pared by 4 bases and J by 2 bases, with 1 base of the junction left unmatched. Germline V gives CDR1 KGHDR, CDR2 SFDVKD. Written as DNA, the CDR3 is TGTGCCACCAGTGAGCGGGAGGTCACAGATACGCAGTATTTT. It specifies CATSEREVTDTQYF.

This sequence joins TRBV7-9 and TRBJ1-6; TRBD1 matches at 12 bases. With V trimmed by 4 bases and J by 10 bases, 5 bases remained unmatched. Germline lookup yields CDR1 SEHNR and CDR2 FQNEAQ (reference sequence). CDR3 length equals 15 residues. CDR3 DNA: TGTGCCAGCAGCTGGGACAGGGGGCGAGTCTCACCCCTCCACTTT. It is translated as CASSWDRGRVSPLHF.

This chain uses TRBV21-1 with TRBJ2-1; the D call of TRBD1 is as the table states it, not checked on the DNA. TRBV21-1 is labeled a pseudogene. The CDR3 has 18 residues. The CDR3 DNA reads TGTGCCAGCAGCAAAGCCCGCCTTGACAGGGGATTCTGCAATGAGCAGTTCTTC. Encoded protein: CASSKARLDRGFCNEQFF.

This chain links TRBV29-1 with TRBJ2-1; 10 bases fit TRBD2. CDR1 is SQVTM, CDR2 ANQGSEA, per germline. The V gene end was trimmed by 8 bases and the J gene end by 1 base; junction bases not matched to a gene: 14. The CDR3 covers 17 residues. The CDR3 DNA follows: TGCAGCACCGGGACTAGCGACTTCAAGGCATCCTACAATGAGCAGTTCTTC. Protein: CSTGTSDFKASYNEQFF.

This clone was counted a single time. The CDR3 coding sequence is TGTGCCAGCAGGGAACTGACAGGGGGGGTCCGCGAGCAGTACTTC. This gives the protein CASRELTGGVREQYF. This rearrangement joins TRBV28 to TRBJ2-7, with 9 bases lining up with TRBD1. The germline CDR1 and CDR2 sequences are MDHEN and SYDVKM. This CDR3 is built from 15 residues. V lost 6 bases, J lost 6 bases, and 12 bases stayed unmatched.

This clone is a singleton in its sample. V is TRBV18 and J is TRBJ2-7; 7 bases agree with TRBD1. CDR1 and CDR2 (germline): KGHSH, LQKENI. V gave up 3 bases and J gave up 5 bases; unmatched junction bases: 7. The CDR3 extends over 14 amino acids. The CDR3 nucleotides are TGTGCCAGCTCACCCACAGGGGTTGTCAACGAGCAGTACTTC. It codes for CASSPTGVVNEQYF.

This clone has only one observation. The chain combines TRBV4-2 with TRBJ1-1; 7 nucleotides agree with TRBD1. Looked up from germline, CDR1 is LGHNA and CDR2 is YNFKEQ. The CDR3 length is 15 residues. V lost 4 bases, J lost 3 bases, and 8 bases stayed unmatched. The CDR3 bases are TGTGCCAGCAGCCGAAGCACAGGGGCGGACACTGAAGCTTTCTTT. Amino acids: CASSRSTGADTEAFF.

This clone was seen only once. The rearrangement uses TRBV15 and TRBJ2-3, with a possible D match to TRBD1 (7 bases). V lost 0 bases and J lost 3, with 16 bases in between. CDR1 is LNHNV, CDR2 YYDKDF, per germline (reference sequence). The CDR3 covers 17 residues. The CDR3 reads CATSRDLQGRGTDTQYF. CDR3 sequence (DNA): TGTGCCACCAGCAGAGATCTACAGGGGCGGGGTACAGATACGCAGTATTTT.

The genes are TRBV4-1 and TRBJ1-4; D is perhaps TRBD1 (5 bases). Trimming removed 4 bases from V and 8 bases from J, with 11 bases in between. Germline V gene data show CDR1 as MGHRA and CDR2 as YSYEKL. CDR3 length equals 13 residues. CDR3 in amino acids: CASSPTSGEKLFF. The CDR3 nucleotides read TGCGCCAGCAGCCCTACCTCAGGGGAAAAACTGTTTTTT.

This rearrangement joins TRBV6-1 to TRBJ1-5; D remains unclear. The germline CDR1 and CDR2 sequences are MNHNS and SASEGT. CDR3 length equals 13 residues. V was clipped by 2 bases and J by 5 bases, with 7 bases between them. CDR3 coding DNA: TGTGCCAGCAGTGAACTCGGAGATCAGCCCCAGCATTTT. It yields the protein CASSELGDQPQHF.